Listed below are T cell receptor beta chains from one sample, sequenced in a study of blood T cell repertoires in COVID-19. TCRdb keeps only in-frame clones here, not all; method: immunoSEQ multiplex PCR. This sample has approximately 150,000 clones, with about nine tenths found just once. Sequencing used peripheral blood. The receptors shown here come from a human donor with COVID-19, enrolled during active disease. The donor label of this sample is uncertain. The CDR3 runs from the conserved cysteine through the conserved F or W. Fields, in order: J gene, V gene, D gene, clone size, CDR3 protein, CDR3 DNA. A D gene is named only where the DNA matches it firmly. Expanded clones are given a class, and other clones once, few, many or no size at all.

TRBJ1-6	TRBV5-1	-	many	CASSLRDTAYSPLHF	TGCGCCAGCAGCTTGAGGGACACGGCTTATTCACCCCTCCACTTT
TRBJ2-7	TRBV5-1	TRBD1	few	CASSLNLPGQQTYEQYF	TGCGCCAGCAGCTTAAACCTCCCGGGACAGCAAACCTACGAGCAGTACTTC
TRBJ2-7	TRBV19	TRBD2	few	CASSIYSGSYEQYF	TGTGCCAGTAGTATCTATAGCGGGAGCTACGAGCAGTACTTC
TRBJ2-5	TRBV3-1/TRBV3-2	TRBD2	few	CASSQEGTTPSKETQYF	TGTGCCAGCAGCCAAGAAGGGACTACCCCATCGAAAGAGACCCAGTACTTC
TRBJ1-1	TRBV5-1	TRBD1	-	CASSLSGQDGEAFF	TGCGCCAGCAGCTTGAGTGGACAGGATGGTGAAGCTTTCTTT
TRBJ2-2	TRBV12-5	-	-	CASGFVLPGAGELFF	TGTGCTAGTGGTTTCGTGCTGCCCGGGGCCGGGGAGCTGTTTTTT
TRBJ2-3	TRBV5-1	-	-	CASSSTSTDTQYF	TGCGCCAGCAGTTCCACTAGCACAGATACGCAGTATTTT
TRBJ2-7	TRBV3-1/TRBV3-2	TRBD2	-	CASSPLAGYEQYF	TGTGCCAGCAGCCCCCTAGCGGGTTACGAGCAGTACTTC
TRBJ2-5	TRBV12-3/TRBV12-4	-	-	CASQTPGEETQYF	TGTGCCAGCCAAACGCCGGGAGAAGAGACCCAGTACTTC
TRBJ2-7	TRBV4-1	TRBD2	few	CASSQEAGTSYYEQYF	TGCGCCAGCAGCCAAGAGGCCGGGACTAGCTACTACGAGCAGTACTTC
TRBJ1-3	TRBV2	TRBD1	-	CASSLQTGYGNTIYF	TGTGCCAGCAGCCTTCAGACAGGGTATGGAAACACCATATATTTT